Presented here are 13 T cell receptor beta chains from one specimen sequenced in a study of cytomegalovirus exposure and HLA in healthy donors. The method was immunoSEQ multiplex PCR; TCRdb's version includes in-frame clones alone and lacks a portion of them. The sample has tens of thousands of clones, 84% seen once. The specimen was PBMCs. These receptors all stem from a woman under 30 in good health and CMV-seropositive.

This clone turned up a few times. The genes are TRBV7-2 and TRBJ1-5; TRBD1 matches at 7 bases. The CDR3 totals 18 residues. The germline V gene has CDR1 SGHTA and CDR2 FQGNSA. Trimming took 2 bases from V and 0 from J; bases not matched to a gene: 10. The CDR3 nucleotides read TGTGCCAGCAGCTTAACAGGGGTAGGGACGTATAGCAATCAGCCCCAGCATTTT. Its translation is CASSLTGVGTYSNQPQHF.

The chain combines TRBV6-5 with TRBJ1-2; the match to TRBD1 covers 9 bases. Germline trimming cut 5 bases from V and 3 bases from J; bases unmatched to any gene: 7. The CDR3 is made up of 15 amino acids. Germline V gene data show CDR1 as MNHEY and CDR2 as SVGAGI. Here the CDR3 reads CASSNNRGRDYGYTF. In DNA, the CDR3 is TGTGCCAGCAGTAATAACAGGGGGCGCGACTATGGCTACACCTTC.

The V call is TRBV2, the J call TRBJ1-6; TRBD1 matches 10 bases. V was pared by 8 bases and J by 5 bases, with 9 bases of the junction left unmatched. The CDR3 sequence is 16 residues long. The germline V gene encodes CDR1 SNHLY and CDR2 FYNNEI. CDR3 loop: CASRLGTGDHNSPLHF. The CDR3, as DNA: TGTGCCAGCCGTTTAGGGACAGGGGACCATAATTCACCCCTCCACTTT.

This sequence joins TRBV4-2 and TRBJ2-7, with 7 bases aligning to TRBD2. Trimming at V came to 3 bases and at J to 4 bases, leaving 6 bases not matched to a gene. From germline, CDR1 is LGHNA and CDR2 YNFKEQ. The CDR3 sequence is 14 residues long. CDR3 DNA sequence: TGTGCCAGCAGCCAGATGACTAGCTCTTACGAGCAGTACTTC. It yields the protein CASSQMTSSYEQYF.

V is TRBV27 and J is TRBJ1-3, with D hard to call. Germline lookup yields CDR1 MNHEY and CDR2 SMNVEV (reference sequence). Trimming removed 0 bases at V and 0 bases at J, with 9 bases between. This CDR3 comprises 16 residues. As DNA, the CDR3 is TGTGCCAGCAGTTTATCGAGAGGGTACTCTGGAAACACCATATATTTT. As protein: CASSLSRGYSGNTIYF.

The chain has TRBV9 and TRBJ1-3; TRBD1 is a possible D gene (6 bases). CDR1 and CDR2 from the germline V gene are SGDLS and YYNGEE. V was trimmed by 10 bases and J by 3 bases, leaving 14 bases between them. The CDR3 has 13 residues. The CDR3 coding sequence is TGTGCCTCAGGGGCTCGGCTTGGAAACACCATATATTTT. As protein: CASGARLGNTIYF.

This clone was picked up one time. V is TRBV10-3 and J is TRBJ2-7; perhaps TRBD1 as D (6 bases). CDR1 ENHRY and CDR2 SYGVKD come from the germline V gene. Between the trimmed V and J ends, which lost 6 bases and 7 bases, there was a span of 16 bases. The CDR3 loop spans 13 amino acids. CDR3 sequence (DNA): TGTGCCATCAGGACGGGACAAAACTCGGAGCAGTACTTC. Amino acids: CAIRTGQNSEQYF.

This rearrangement joins TRBV9 to TRBJ1-2; D might be TRBD1 (6 bases). The V gene lost 4 bases and the J gene lost 4 bases, with 14 bases spanning the gap. CDR3 length: 14 residues. The V gene's germline CDR1 is SGDLS and CDR2 YYNGEE. CDR3 region: CASSSRGGGYGYTF. Written as DNA, the CDR3 is TGTGCCAGCAGCTCGAGGGGGGGAGGCTATGGCTACACCTTC.

The V and J genes are TRBV9 and TRBJ1-4; 7 bases are a match to TRBD1. This CDR3 spans 15 amino acids. Trimming removed 2 bases from V and 7 bases from J; junction bases left unmatched: 8. Germline V gene data show CDR1 as SGDLS and CDR2 as YYNGEE. CDR3 sequence: CASSVSGQVGEKLFF. For the CDR3, the DNA is TGTGCCAGCAGCGTTTCCGGACAGGTCGGTGAAAAACTGTTTTTT.

V gene TRBV11-2 combines with J gene TRBJ2-3, with 9 nucleotides matching TRBD2. CDR1 SGHAT and CDR2 FQNNGV come from the germline V gene. Losses at the gene ends were 5 bases for V and 4 bases for J; bases not matched to a gene: 10. CDR3 size: 16 residues. The CDR3 is CASSIGSGGRADTQYF. CDR3 bases: TGTGCCAGCAGCATCGGGAGCGGGGGGCGAGCAGATACGCAGTATTTT.

V gene TRBV10-3 combines with J gene TRBJ2-7, with 9 bases matching TRBD1. This CDR3 is 14 amino acids long. Germline lookup yields CDR1 ENHRY and CDR2 SYGVKD. The V gene end was trimmed by 6 bases and the J gene end by 4 bases; junction bases not matched to a gene: 7. As DNA, the CDR3 is TGTGCCATCAGGTCCGGGACAGGGACTTACGAGCAGTACTTC. This codes for CAIRSGTGTYEQYF.

V and J are TRBV10-3 and TRBJ2-5; 15 nucleotides match TRBD2. Germline V gene data show CDR1 as ENHRY and CDR2 as SYGVKD. V lost 6 bases, J lost 1 base, and 9 bases stayed unmatched. The CDR3 consists of 18 residues. In DNA form, the CDR3 reads TGTGCCATCAGGGGGACTAGCGGGGGGCCCAACTTCCAAGAGACCCAGTACTTC. Its protein product is CAIRGTSGGPNFQETQYF.

This rearrangement joins TRBV4-1 to TRBJ2-7; possibly TRBD1 for D (6 bases). The germline V gene has CDR1 MGHRA and CDR2 YSYEKL. The CDR3 consists of 16 residues. The ends were cut back, 1 base at V and 6 bases at J, with 19 bases in the middle. This chain's CDR3 is CASSQGLSQGRSEQYF. CDR3 DNA: TGCGCCAGCAGCCAAGGACTCTCACAGGGAAGGTCCGAGCAGTACTTC.